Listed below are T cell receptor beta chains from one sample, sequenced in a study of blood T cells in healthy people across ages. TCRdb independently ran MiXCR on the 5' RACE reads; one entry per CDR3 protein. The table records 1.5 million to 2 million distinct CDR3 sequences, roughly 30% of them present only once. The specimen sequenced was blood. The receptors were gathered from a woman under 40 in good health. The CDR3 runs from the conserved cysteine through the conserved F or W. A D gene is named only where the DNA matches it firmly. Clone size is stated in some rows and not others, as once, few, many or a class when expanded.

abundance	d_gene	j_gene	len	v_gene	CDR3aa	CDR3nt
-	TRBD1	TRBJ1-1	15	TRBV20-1	CSAGGTGSMNTEAFF	TGCAGTGCTGGGGGGACAGGCTCCATGAACACTGAAGCTTTCTTT
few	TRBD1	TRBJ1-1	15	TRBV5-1	CASSLESTGVTEAFF	TGCGCCAGCAGCTTGGAATCGACAGGGGTCACTGAAGCTTTCTTT
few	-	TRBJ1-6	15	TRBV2	CASLRSVGENSPLHF	TGTGCCAGCCTAAGGAGCGTAGGAGAAAATTCACCCCTCCACTTT
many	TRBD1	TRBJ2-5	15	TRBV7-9	CASSFGGTGQETQYF	TGTGCCAGCAGCTTCGGAGGGACAGGGCAAGAGACCCAGTACTTC
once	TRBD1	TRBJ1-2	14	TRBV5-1	CASSLLQGEDGYTF	TGCGCCAGCAGCTTGCTGCAGGGGGAGGATGGCTACACCTTC
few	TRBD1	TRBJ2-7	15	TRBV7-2	CASSFGQGKAYEQYF	TGTGCCAGCAGCTTCGGACAGGGGAAAGCCTACGAGCAGTACTTC
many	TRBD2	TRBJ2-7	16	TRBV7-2	CASSSPGLAGGREQYF	TGTGCCAGCAGCTCCCCGGGACTAGCGGGGGGGCGAGAGCAGTACTTC
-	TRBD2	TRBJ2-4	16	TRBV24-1	CATSDPGLAGENEQYF	TGTGCCACCAGTGATCCGGGACTAGCGGGAGAAAATGAGCAGTACTTC
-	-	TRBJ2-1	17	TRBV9	CASSVLRGAVSYNEQFF	TGTGCCAGCAGCGTGCTACGGGGGGCTGTATCCTACAATGAGCAGTTCTTC
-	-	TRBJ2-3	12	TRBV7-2	CASSFASTMQYF	TGTGCCAGCAGCTTCGCTAGCACCATGCAGTATTTT
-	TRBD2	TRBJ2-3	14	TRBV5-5	CASSLLLAGDTQYF	TGTGCCAGCAGCTTGTTACTAGCGGGAGATACGCAGTATTTT
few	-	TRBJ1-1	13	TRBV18	CASSPEQNTEAFF	TGTGCCAGCTCACCAGAACAGAACACTGAAGCTTTCTTT
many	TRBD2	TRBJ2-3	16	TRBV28	CASSLLSGGHTDTQYF	TGTGCCAGCAGTTTACTAAGCGGGGGACACACAGATACGCAGTATTTT
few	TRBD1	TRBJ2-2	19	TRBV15	CATSRDTGGVGVNTGELFF	TGTGCCACCAGCAGAGATACAGGGGGCGTCGGGGTGAACACCGGGGAGCTGTTTTTT
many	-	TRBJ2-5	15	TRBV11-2	CASSLVGLGAETQYF	TGTGCCAGCAGCTTAGTCGGGCTAGGCGCGGAGACCCAGTACTTC
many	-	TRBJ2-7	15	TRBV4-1	CASSPGLRGRHEQYF	TGCGCCAGCAGCCCGGGACTTCGGGGCCGTCACGAGCAGTACTTC
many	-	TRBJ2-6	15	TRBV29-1	CSVPTYRAGANVLTF	TGCAGCGTTCCAACTTACAGGGCTGGGGCCAACGTCCTGACTTTC
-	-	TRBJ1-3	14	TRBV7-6	CASSFGEPGNTIYF	TGTGCCAGCAGCTTCGGGGAGCCTGGAAACACCATATATTTT
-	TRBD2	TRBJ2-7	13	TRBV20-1	CSARDPSGGGQYF	TGCAGTGCTAGAGATCCCAGCGGGGGGGGGCAGTACTTC
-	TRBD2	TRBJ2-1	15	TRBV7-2	CASSPGLAESNEQFF	TGTGCCAGCAGCCCGGGACTAGCGGAATCCAATGAGCAGTTCTTC
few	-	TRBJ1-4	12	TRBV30	CAWSRRHEKLFF	TGTGCCTGGAGTCGTAGGCACGAAAAACTGTTTTTT
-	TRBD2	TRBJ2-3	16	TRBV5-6	CASSDYGAGSTDTQYF	TGTGCCAGCAGCGATTACGGAGCGGGGAGCACAGATACGCAGTATTTT
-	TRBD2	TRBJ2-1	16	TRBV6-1	CASSEGLAGSSDEQFF	TGTGCCAGCAGTGAGGGACTAGCGGGAAGTAGCGATGAGCAGTTCTTC
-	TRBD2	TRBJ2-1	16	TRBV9	CASSVQGGGAGDEQFF	TGTGCCAGCAGCGTACAGGGCGGGGGGGCCGGAGACGAGCAGTTCTTC
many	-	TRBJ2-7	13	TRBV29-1	CSAIVGETYEQYF	TGCAGCGCAATCGTAGGGGAAACCTACGAGCAGTACTTC
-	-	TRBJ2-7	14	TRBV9	CASSGRVGGHEQYF	TGTGCCAGCAGCGGTAGGGTGGGGGGCCACGAGCAGTACTTC
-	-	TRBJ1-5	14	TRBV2	CASSEGTQGQPQHF	TGTGCCAGCAGTGAAGGGACCCAGGGGCAGCCCCAGCATTTT
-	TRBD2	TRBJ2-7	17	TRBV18	CASSSGLAGGPMDEQYF	TGTGCCAGCTCATCGGGACTAGCGGGAGGGCCTATGGACGAGCAGTACTTC
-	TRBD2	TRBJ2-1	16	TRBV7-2	CASSFPGLAGGKEQFF	TGTGCCAGCAGCTTTCCAGGACTAGCGGGGGGAAAGGAGCAGTTCTTC
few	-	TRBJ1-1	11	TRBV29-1	CSAGDNTEAFF	TGCAGCGCAGGGGACAACACTGAAGCTTTCTTT
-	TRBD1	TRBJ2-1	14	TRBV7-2	CASRAGTGKDEQFF	TGTGCCAGCAGGGCAGGGACAGGGAAGGATGAGCAGTTCTTC
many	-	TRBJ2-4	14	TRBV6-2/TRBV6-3	CASSYTKDKNIQYF	TGTGCCAGCAGTTACACGAAGGATAAAAACATTCAGTACTTC
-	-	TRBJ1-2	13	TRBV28	CASRMTDTSGYTF	TGTGCCAGCAGAATGACGGATACCTCTGGCTACACCTTC
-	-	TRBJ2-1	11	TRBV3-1	CVSSRRNEQFF	TGTGTCAGCAGCCGACGTAATGAGCAGTTCTTC
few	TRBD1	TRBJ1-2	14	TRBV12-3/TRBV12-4	CASTLDRAMFGYTF	TGTGCCAGCACTTTGGACAGGGCGATGTTTGGCTACACCTTC
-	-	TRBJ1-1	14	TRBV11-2	CASTVDRLNTEAFF	TGTGCCAGCACCGTAGACAGGTTGAACACTGAAGCTTTCTTT
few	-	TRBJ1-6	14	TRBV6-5	CASSRDTAATPLHF	TGTGCCAGCAGTCGCGACACGGCCGCGACACCCCTCCACTTT
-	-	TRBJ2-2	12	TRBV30	CAWNPNTGELFF	TGTGCCTGGAACCCTAACACCGGGGAGCTGTTTTTT
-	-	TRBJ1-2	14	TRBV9	CASSVDSGNYGYTF	TGTGCCAGCAGCGTAGATTCAGGGAACTATGGCTACACCTTC
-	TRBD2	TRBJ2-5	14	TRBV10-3	CAIKGEGIQETQYF	TGTGCCATCAAAGGGGAGGGAATCCAAGAGACCCAGTACTTC
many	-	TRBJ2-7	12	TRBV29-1	CSVGPLRGEQYF	TGCAGCGTTGGGCCACTGAGGGGCGAGCAGTACTTC
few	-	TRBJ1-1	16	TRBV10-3	CAISESDLLRGGEAFF	TGTGCCATCAGTGAGTCTGATCTGCTCCGGGGGGGAGAAGCTTTCTTT
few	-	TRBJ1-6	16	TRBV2	CASSEDRVRRNSPLHF	TGTGCCAGCAGTGAAGACCGGGTCAGGCGGAATTCACCCCTCCACTTT
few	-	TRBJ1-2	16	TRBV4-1	CASSQDGTGNNNGYTF	TGCGCCAGCAGCCAAGATGGAACAGGGAATAACAATGGCTACACCTTC
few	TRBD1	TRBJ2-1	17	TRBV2	CASTLGRQGNVQGEQFF	TGTGCCAGCACCCTAGGGCGACAGGGGAACGTACAAGGTGAGCAGTTCTTC
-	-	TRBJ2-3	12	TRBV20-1	CSVQGGTDTQYF	TGCAGTGTACAGGGCGGCACAGATACGCAGTATTTT
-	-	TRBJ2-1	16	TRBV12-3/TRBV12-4	CASSSFFGTTYNEQFF	TGTGCCAGCAGCTCCTTTTTTGGGACCACCTACAATGAGCAGTTCTTC